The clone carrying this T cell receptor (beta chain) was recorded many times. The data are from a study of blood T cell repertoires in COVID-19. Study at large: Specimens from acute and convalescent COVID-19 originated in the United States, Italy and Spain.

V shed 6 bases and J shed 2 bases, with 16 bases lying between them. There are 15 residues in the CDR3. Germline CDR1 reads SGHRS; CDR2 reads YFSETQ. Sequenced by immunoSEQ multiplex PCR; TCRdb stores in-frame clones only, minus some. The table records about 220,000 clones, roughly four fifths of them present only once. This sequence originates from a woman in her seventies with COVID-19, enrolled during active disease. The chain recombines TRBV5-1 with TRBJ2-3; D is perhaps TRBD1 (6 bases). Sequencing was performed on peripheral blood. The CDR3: CASMMTGMPTDTQYF. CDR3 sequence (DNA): TGCGCCAGCATGATGACAGGCATGCCCACAGATACGCAGTATTTT. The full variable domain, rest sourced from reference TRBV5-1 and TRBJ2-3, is KAGVTQTPRYLIKTRGQQVTLSCSPISGHRSVSWYQQTPGQGLQFLFEYFSETQRNKGNFPGRFSGRQFSNSRSEMNVSTLELGDSALYLCASMMTGMPTDTQYFGPGTRLTVL.